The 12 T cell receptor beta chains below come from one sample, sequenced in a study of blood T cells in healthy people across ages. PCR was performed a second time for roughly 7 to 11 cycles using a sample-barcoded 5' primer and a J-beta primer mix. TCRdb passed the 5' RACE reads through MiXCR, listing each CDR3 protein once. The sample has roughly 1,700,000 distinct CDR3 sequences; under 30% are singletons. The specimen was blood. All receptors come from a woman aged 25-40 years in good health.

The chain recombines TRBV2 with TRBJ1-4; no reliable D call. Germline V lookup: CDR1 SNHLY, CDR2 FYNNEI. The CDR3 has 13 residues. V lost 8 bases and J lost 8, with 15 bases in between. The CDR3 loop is CASGSEAVEKLFF. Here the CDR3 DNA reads TGTGCCAGCGGGAGTGAAGCTGTCGAAAAACTGTTTTTT.

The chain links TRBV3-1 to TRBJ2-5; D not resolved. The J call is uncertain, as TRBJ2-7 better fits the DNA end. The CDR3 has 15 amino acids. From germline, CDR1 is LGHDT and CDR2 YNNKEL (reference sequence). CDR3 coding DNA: TGTGCCAGCAGCCAAGATTGGCGAAAGGGTCACGAGCAGTACTTC. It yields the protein CASSQDWRKGHEQYF.

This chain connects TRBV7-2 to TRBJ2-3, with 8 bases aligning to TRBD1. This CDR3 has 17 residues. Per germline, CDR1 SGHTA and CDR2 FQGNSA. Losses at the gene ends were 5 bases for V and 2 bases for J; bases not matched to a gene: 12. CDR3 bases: TGTGCCAGCAGCATACCGACAGGGGCCCTTCTCACAGATACGCAGTATTTT. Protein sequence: CASSIPTGALLTDTQYF.

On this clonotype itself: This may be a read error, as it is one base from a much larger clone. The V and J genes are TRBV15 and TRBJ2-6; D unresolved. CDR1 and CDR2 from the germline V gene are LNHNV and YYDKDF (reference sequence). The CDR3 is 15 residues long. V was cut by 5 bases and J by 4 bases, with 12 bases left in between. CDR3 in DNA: TGTGCCACCAGCGGCCTTGAGGCAGGGGCCAACGTCCTGACTTTC. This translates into CATSGLEAGANVLTF. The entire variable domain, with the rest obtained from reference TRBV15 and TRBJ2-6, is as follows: DAMVIQNPRYQVTQFGKPVTLSCSQTLNHNVMYWYQQKSSQAPKLLFHYYDKDFNNEADTPDNFQSRRPNTSFCFLDIRSPGLGDTAMYLCATSGLEAGANVLTFGAGSRLTVL.

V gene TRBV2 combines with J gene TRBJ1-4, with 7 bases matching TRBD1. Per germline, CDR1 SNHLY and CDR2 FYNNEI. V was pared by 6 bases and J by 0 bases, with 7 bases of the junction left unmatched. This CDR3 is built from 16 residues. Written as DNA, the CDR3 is TGTGCCAGCAGAATTAGACAGGGCGCAACTAATGAAAAACTGTTTTTT. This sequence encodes CASRIRQGATNEKLFF.

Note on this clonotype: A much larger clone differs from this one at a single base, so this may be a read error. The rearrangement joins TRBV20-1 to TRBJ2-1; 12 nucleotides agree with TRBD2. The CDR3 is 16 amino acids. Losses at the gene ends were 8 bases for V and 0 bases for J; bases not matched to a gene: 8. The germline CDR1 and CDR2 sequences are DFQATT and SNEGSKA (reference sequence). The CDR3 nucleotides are TGCAGTACTCCCTCGACTAGCGGGAGCTCCTACAATGAGCAGTTCTTC. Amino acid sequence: CSTPSTSGSSYNEQFF.

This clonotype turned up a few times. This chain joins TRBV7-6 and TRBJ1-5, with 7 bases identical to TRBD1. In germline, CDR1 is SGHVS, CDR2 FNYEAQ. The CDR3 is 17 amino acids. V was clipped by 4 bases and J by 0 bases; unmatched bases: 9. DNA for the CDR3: TGTGCCAGCAGCTCTTTACCCAGGGGGTATAGCAATCAGCCCCAGCATTTT. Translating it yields CASSSLPRGYSNQPQHF.

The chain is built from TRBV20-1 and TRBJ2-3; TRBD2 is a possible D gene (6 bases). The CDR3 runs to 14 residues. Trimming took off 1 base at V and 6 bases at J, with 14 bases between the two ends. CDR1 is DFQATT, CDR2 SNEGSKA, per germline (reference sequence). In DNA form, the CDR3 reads TGCAGTGCTAGAGGACTAGGATCCGCGGATACGCAGTATTTT. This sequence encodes CSARGLGSADTQYF.

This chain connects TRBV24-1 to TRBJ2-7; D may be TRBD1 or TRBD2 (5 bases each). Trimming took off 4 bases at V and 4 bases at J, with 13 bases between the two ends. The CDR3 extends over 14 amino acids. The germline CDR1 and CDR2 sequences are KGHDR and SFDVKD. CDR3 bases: TGTGCCACCAGTGAAGGGGAGATAGGATACGAGCAGTACTTC. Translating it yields CATSEGEIGYEQYF.

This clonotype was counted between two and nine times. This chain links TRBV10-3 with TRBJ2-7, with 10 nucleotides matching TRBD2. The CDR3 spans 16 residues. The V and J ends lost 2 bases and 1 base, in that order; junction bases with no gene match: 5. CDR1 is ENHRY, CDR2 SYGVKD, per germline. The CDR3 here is CAISEGSGRVSYEQYF. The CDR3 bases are TGTGCCATCAGTGAGGGCAGCGGGAGGGTTTCCTACGAGCAGTACTTC.

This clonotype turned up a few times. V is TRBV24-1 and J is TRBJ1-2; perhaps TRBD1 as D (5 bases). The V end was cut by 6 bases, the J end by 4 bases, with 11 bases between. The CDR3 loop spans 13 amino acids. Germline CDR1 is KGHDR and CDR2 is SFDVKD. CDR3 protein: CATSQGESYGYTF. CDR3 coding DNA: TGTGCCACCAGTCAGGGTGAGAGCTATGGCTACACCTTC.

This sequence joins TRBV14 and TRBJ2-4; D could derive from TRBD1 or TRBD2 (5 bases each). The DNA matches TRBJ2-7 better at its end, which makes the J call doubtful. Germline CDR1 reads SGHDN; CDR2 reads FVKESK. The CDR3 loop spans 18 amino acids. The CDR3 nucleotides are TGTGCCAGCAGCCAAGTGGATGGGGCGAGGGTCGGACCCTACGAGCAGTACTTC. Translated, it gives CASSQVDGARVGPYEQYF.